This T cell receptor beta chain was retrieved from a study of cytomegalovirus exposure and HLA in healthy donors. Comment on this clone: The antigen is unknown.

PCR employed 60 Vbeta and 13 Jbeta primers. Produced via immunoSEQ multiplex PCR; TCRdb's table is partial and in-frame only. The sample lists over 100,000 clones; roughly 74% were seen once. This CDR3 has 13 residues. V was shortened by 4 bases and J by 11 bases, with 16 bases between the two germline ends. Germline V gene data show CDR1 as SGDLS and CDR2 as YYNGEE. Study-level results: One variant, a missense change in DCLRE1C, was linked in a later analysis to TCR beta V- and J-gene trimming. Most TCR sequences were rare, but some public TCRs occurred in many donors. An ancestry cluster, one associated with Asian ancestry, reportedly showed fewer N-insertions than the approximately 650-donor mean in a later analysis.

Material for sequencing was PBMCs. The sequence came from a woman in her 30s in good health and CMV-seronegative. This chain links TRBV9 with TRBJ1-5, with D hard to call. The CDR3 is CASSTSPRETQHF. The CDR3 DNA sequence: TGTGCCAGCAGCACGAGTCCCCGGGAAACCCAGCATTTT. Filled out from reference TRBV9 and TRBJ1-5, the complete variable domain reads DSGVTQTPKHLITATGQRVTLRCSPRSGDLSVYWYQQSLDQGLQFLIQYYNGEERAKGNILERFSAQQFPDLHSELNLSSLELGDSALYFCASSTSPRETQHFGDGTRLSIL.